This is a list of T cell receptor beta chains from one sample in a study of blood T cell repertoires in COVID-19. The method was immunoSEQ multiplex PCR; TCRdb's version includes in-frame clones alone and lacks a portion of them. This sample has under 150,000 clones, with about four fifths found just once. The sequencing sample was made of peripheral blood. The source of these receptors is an elderly woman in a cohort sampled during active or convalescent COVID-19. Both conserved end residues are part of each CDR3. Each record gives: clone size, J gene, D gene, V gene, CDR3 protein, CDR3 DNA. The D gene is left open where the match is weak. Clone sizes are given selectively: once, few, many, or a class where the clone is expanded.

-,TRBJ2-5,-,TRBV7-7,CASSLAPQFQETQYF,TGTGCCAGCAGCTTAGCCCCCCAGTTTCAAGAGACCCAGTACTTC
-,TRBJ2-5,TRBD1,TRBV5-1,CASQQGSETQYF,TGCGCCAGCCAACAGGGGTCAGAGACCCAGTACTTC
-,TRBJ1-4,-,TRBV2,CASSPGMRARGEKLFF,TGTGCCAGCAGTCCCGGTATGCGAGCCCGGGGTGAAAAACTGTTTTTT
-,TRBJ1-1,-,TRBV6-2/TRBV6-3,CASTPYGRDPSEAFF,TGTGCCAGCACCCCATATGGGAGGGACCCATCTGAAGCTTTCTTT
-,TRBJ1-1,TRBD1,TRBV27,CASMGTGGTEAFF,TGTGCCAGCATGGGGACAGGGGGCACTGAAGCTTTCTTT
-,TRBJ2-7,-,TRBV18,CASSTSLYEQYF,TGTGCCAGCTCCACGAGCTTGTACGAGCAGTACTTC
-,TRBJ1-2,TRBD1,TRBV5-4,CASSRYPGQPSF,TGTGCCAGCAGCCGCTATCCGGGACAGCCAAGCTTC
-,TRBJ2-5,TRBD2,TRBV19,CASSIEGLAGQETQYF,TGTGCCAGTAGTATAGAGGGACTAGCGGGGCAAGAGACCCAGTACTTC
few,TRBJ2-1,TRBD2,TRBV10-1,CASSQTSGVNNEQFF,TGCGCCAGCAGCCAGACTAGCGGGGTAAACAATGAGCAGTTCTTC
-,TRBJ1-2,-,TRBV2,CASTLEARYYGYTF,TGTGCCAGCACCTTGGAGGCTAGGTACTATGGCTACACCTTC
-,TRBJ2-7,-,TRBV19,CASSGRQDKVDEQYF,TGTGCCAGTAGTGGGCGGCAGGACAAGGTGGACGAGCAGTACTTC
few,TRBJ1-6,TRBD1,TRBV18,CASSHDRADSPLHF,TGTGCCAGCTCACACGACAGGGCCGATTCACCCCTCCACTTT
-,TRBJ2-5,TRBD2,TRBV15,CATSRGTSGLQETQYF,TGTGCCACCAGCAGAGGGACTAGCGGACTCCAAGAGACCCAGTACTTC
-,TRBJ2-1,TRBD1,TRBV7-9,CASSLDRNRGDRAYNEQFF,TGTGCCAGCAGCTTAGATCGCAACCGGGGGGACAGGGCCTACAATGAGCAGTTCTTC
-,TRBJ1-1,-,TRBV30,CAWSVGGQNTEAFF,TGTGCCTGGAGTGTAGGGGGACAGAACACTGAAGCTTTCTTT
-,TRBJ2-3,-,TRBV2,CASSESRVSDTQYF,TGTGCCAGCAGTGAGTCGCGTGTTTCAGATACGCAGTATTTT
-,TRBJ1-4,-,TRBV7-8,CASSLDGGATNEKLFF,TGTGCCAGCAGCTTGGATGGGGGGGCGACTAATGAAAAACTGTTTTTT
few,TRBJ1-1,-,TRBV9,CASSGGLVMNTEAFF,TGTGCCAGCAGCGGGGGCCTAGTGATGAACACTGAAGCTTTCTTT
-,TRBJ1-3,TRBD1,TRBV7-9,CASSPRVQGNTIYF,TGTGCCAGCAGCCCTAGGGTACAGGGGAACACCATATATTTT
-,TRBJ2-7,TRBD1,TRBV6-4,CASRSGQGCPHEQYF,TGTGCCAGCAGGAGTGGACAGGGGTGTCCCCACGAGCAGTACTTC
once,TRBJ1-6,TRBD1,TRBV6-5,CASRARQGLNSPLHF,TGTGCCAGCAGGGCCCGACAGGGTTTGAATTCACCCCTCCACTTT
-,TRBJ2-2,TRBD1,TRBV6-5,CASSYDRGNTGELFF,TGTGCCAGCAGCTACGACAGGGGCAACACCGGGGAGCTGTTTTTT
-,TRBJ1-2,TRBD1,TRBV19,CASSFDRADYGYTF,TGTGCCAGTAGTTTCGACAGGGCGGACTATGGCTACACCTTC
-,TRBJ2-7,-,TRBV2,CASRRQSSSSYEQYF,TGTGCCAGCAGGAGACAGAGCAGTAGCTCCTACGAGCAGTACTTC
-,TRBJ2-5,-,TRBV7-9,CASSSTRREEETQYF,TGTGCCAGCAGCTCGACCCGCAGGGAAGAAGAGACCCAGTACTTC
-,TRBJ1-1,-,TRBV6-1,CASSDRVNTEAFF,TGTGCCAGCAGTGACAGGGTGAACACTGAAGCTTTCTTT
-,TRBJ1-1,TRBD1,TRBV7-6,CASSLRLAGGTEAFF,TGTGCCAGCAGCTTACGTCTGGCAGGGGGGACTGAAGCTTTCTTT
-,TRBJ1-2,TRBD1,TRBV10-3,CAISESRPRGRSESTF,TGTGCCATCAGTGAGTCGAGGCCCAGGGGGCGGTCTGAGTCCACCTTC
-,TRBJ1-2,-,TRBV19,CASSIDYRSGYTF,TGTGCCAGTAGTATAGATTACAGGTCCGGCTACACCTTC
-,TRBJ1-2,TRBD1,TRBV6-5,CASNGKQGALDGYTF,TGTGCCAGCAACGGGAAGCAGGGGGCCCTAGATGGCTACACCTTC
-,TRBJ1-2,TRBD1,TRBV25-1,CASSARGVYGYTF,TGTGCCAGCAGTGCCAGGGGGGTTTATGGCTACACCTTC
-,TRBJ2-3,-,TRBV5-1,CASSLARDTQYF,TGCGCCAGCAGCTTGGCTAGGGATACGCAGTATTTT
-,TRBJ1-1,TRBD1,TRBV2,CASSVGTGRTKTEAFF,TGTGCCAGCAGTGTTGGGACAGGGCGAACGAAAACTGAAGCTTTCTTT
-,TRBJ2-5,TRBD2,TRBV4-1,CASSQGRGGQETQYF,TGCGCCAGCAGCCAAGGTCGGGGGGGCCAAGAGACCCAGTACTTC
-,TRBJ1-5,-,TRBV9,CASSARFDQPQHF,TGTGCCAGCAGCGCTAGATTTGATCAGCCCCAGCATTTT
-,TRBJ2-6,-,TRBV2,CASRQGRTGANVLTF,TGTGCCAGCAGGCAGGGTAGAACTGGGGCCAACGTCCTGACTTTC
-,TRBJ2-7,-,TRBV5-1,CASSTGGHYEQYF,TGCGCCAGCAGCACCGGGGGGCACTACGAGCAGTACTTC
-,TRBJ2-5,-,TRBV21-1,CASSKQGETQYF,TGTGCCAGCAGCAAACAGGGAGAGACCCAGTACTTC
-,TRBJ2-1,-,TRBV5-1,CASSRPTGTGENNEQFF,TGCGCCAGCAGCCGACCTACCGGGACGGGGGAAAACAATGAGCAGTTCTTC
-,TRBJ2-1,TRBD2,TRBV5-1,CASSLRPSGVFYNEQFF,TGCGCCAGCAGCTTGAGGCCCAGCGGGGTCTTCTACAATGAGCAGTTCTTC
-,TRBJ2-7,-,TRBV5-1,CASERDFTYEQYF,TGCGCCAGCGAACGGGACTTCACCTACGAGCAGTACTTC
-,TRBJ2-3,-,TRBV6-2/TRBV6-3,CASSYLAVGLRTDTQYF,TGTGCCAGCAGTTACCTCGCGGTGGGGCTGCGCACAGATACGCAGTATTTT
-,TRBJ1-2,-,TRBV18,CASSPPLQIGYTF,TGTGCCAGCTCACCACCGCTTCAGATTGGCTACACCTTC
-,TRBJ2-3,-,TRBV6-6,CASRGASTDTQYF,TGTGCCAGCAGGGGGGCTAGCACAGATACGCAGTATTTT
-,TRBJ1-2,TRBD1,TRBV10-3,CAIRGSKTGAGYTF,TGTGCCATCAGGGGGTCTAAGACAGGGGCTGGCTACACCTTC
-,TRBJ2-5,-,TRBV30,CAWWRGRGNQETQYF,TGTGCGTGGTGGCGGGGGAGGGGGAACCAAGAGACCCAGTACTTC
-,TRBJ1-5,-,TRBV7-2,CASSLSHRANQPQHF,TGTGCCAGCAGCTTATCCCACAGGGCCAATCAGCCCCAGCATTTT
-,TRBJ1-4,-,TRBV28,CATSSWAAGEKLFF,TGTGCCACCAGTTCATGGGCGGCCGGCGAAAAACTGTTTTTT
-,TRBJ1-2,TRBD1,TRBV4-1,CASSQGRGRRGYTF,TGCGCCAGCAGCCAAGGCAGGGGGCGCAGGGGCTACACCTTC
-,TRBJ2-5,TRBD1,TRBV7-3,CASSLNRGETQYF,TGTGCCAGCAGCTTAAACAGGGGGGAGACCCAGTACTTC
once,TRBJ1-2,-,TRBV7-8,CASSSRTTSNYGYTF,TGTGCCAGCAGCTCAAGGACAACCTCTAACTATGGCTACACCTTC
-,TRBJ2-3,-,TRBV30,CAWSVGQNTDTQYF,TGTGCCTGGAGTGTGGGCCAGAACACAGATACGCAGTATTTT
-,TRBJ1-2,-,TRBV5-5,CASTRDINRANYGYTF,TGTGCCAGCACCCGGGACATAAACAGAGCTAACTATGGCTACACCTTC
once,TRBJ1-5,-,TRBV24-1,CATSDGGGGGQPQHF,TGTGCCACCAGTGATGGCGGCGGGGGCGGTCAGCCCCAGCATTTT
-,TRBJ2-5,TRBD2,TRBV2,CASSDLAGPRGTQYF,TGTGCCAGCAGTGATCTAGCGGGACCGAGGGGGACCCAGTACTTC
-,TRBJ2-3,-,TRBV4-1,CASSQSTIGRGADTQYF,TGCGCCAGCAGCCAAAGTACCATAGGCAGGGGGGCAGATACGCAGTATTTT
-,TRBJ1-6,-,TRBV6-5,CASSSVGGSANSPLHF,TGTGCCAGCAGTTCGGTGGGGGGTTCGGCGAATTCACCCCTCCACTTT